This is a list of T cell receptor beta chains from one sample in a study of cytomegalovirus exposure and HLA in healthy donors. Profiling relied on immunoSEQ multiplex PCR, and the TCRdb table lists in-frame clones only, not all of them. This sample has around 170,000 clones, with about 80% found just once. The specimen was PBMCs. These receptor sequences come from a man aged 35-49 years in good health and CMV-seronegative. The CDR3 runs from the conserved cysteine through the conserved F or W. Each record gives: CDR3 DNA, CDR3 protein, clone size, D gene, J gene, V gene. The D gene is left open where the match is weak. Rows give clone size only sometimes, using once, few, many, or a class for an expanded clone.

DNA: TGTGCCAGCAGTCCCCTTGGGGCGGGGGCCTCCTACGAGCAGTACTTC; CDR3: CASSPLGAGASYEQYF; size: once; D: NA; J: TRBJ2-7; V: TRBV27
DNA: TGTGCCAGCAGCCCTCCCCCAGGGAGGGGGTCCTACGAGCAGTACTTC; CDR3: CASSPPPGRGSYEQYF; size: NA; D: NA; J: TRBJ2-7; V: TRBV11-2
DNA: TGTGCCAGCAGTCCAAGCTGGACCGGGGAGCTGTTTTTT; CDR3: CASSPSWTGELFF; size: NA; D: NA; J: TRBJ2-2; V: TRBV6-6
DNA: TGTGCCAGCAGTGTGGGACTAGCAACCGGGGATGAGCAGTTCTTC; CDR3: CASSVGLATGDEQFF; size: few; D: TRBD2; J: TRBJ2-1; V: TRBV2
DNA: TGTGCCTGGAGTGGGACGGGCCTAGGGGACTATGGCTACACCTTC; CDR3: CAWSGTGLGDYGYTF; size: NA; D: NA; J: TRBJ1-2; V: TRBV30
DNA: TGTGCCAGTAGGCCCAGGGTGGGTGTCAGTGAGCAGTTCTTC; CDR3: CASRPRVGVSEQFF; size: NA; D: NA; J: TRBJ2-1; V: TRBV19
DNA: TGTGCCAGCGGATTGACAGGGCCGAACACTGAAGCTTTCTTT; CDR3: CASGLTGPNTEAFF; size: NA; D: TRBD1; J: TRBJ1-1; V: TRBV7-2
DNA: TGTGCCAGCAGTGGCTACTCTAGCGGGAGCTTCACAGATACGCAGTATTTT; CDR3: CASSGYSSGSFTDTQYF; size: NA; D: TRBD2; J: TRBJ2-3; V: TRBV25-1
DNA: TGTGCCAGCAGTTACCTTGGGGAGGGTCACTACGAGCAGTACTTC; CDR3: CASSYLGEGHYEQYF; size: NA; D: TRBD2; J: TRBJ2-7; V: TRBV6-5
DNA: TGTGCCAGCAGTTTCCAATTGGACAGGGGCGACAAGATAAACACTGAAGCTTTCTTT; CDR3: CASSFQLDRGDKINTEAFF; size: NA; D: TRBD1; J: TRBJ1-1; V: TRBV27
DNA: TGTGCCAGCAGTCAGGCCGGGACAGGGCCCCCGGGGCAGTATTTT; CDR3: CASSQAGTGPPGQYF; size: once; D: TRBD1; J: TRBJ2-3; V: TRBV6-5
DNA: TGCGCCAGCAGCTTGGATAGCGGGAGTTACAATGAGCAGTTCTTC; CDR3: CASSLDSGSYNEQFF; size: NA; D: TRBD2; J: TRBJ2-1; V: TRBV5-1
DNA: TGTGCCAGCTCATTCGCCCAAGGGACAGGGGGCACTGAAGCTTTCTTT; CDR3: CASSFAQGTGGTEAFF; size: few; D: TRBD1; J: TRBJ1-1; V: TRBV18
DNA: TGTGCCAGCAGCCCGGGGCGGGGACCCTTCACAGATACGCAGTATTTT; CDR3: CASSPGRGPFTDTQYF; size: NA; D: NA; J: TRBJ2-3; V: TRBV2
DNA: TGTGCCAGCAGCCCGCGGACTAGCGGAGGGGAGACCCAGTACTTC; CDR3: CASSPRTSGGETQYF; size: NA; D: TRBD2; J: TRBJ2-5; V: TRBV11-3
DNA: TGTGCCAGCAGTTCGGGACTAGCGGGGGAGTCCACAGATACGCAGTATTTT; CDR3: CASSSGLAGESTDTQYF; size: NA; D: TRBD2; J: TRBJ2-3; V: TRBV28
DNA: TGTGCCAGCAGCCCCAACAGGGCGAGCCATGGCTACACCTTC; CDR3: CASSPNRASHGYTF; size: NA; D: NA; J: TRBJ1-2; V: TRBV7-2
DNA: TGCGCCAGCAGCCAAGACCCGGGACAGGGTCTGGTGCAGTACTTC; CDR3: CASSQDPGQGLVQYF; size: NA; D: TRBD1; J: TRBJ2-7; V: TRBV4-1
DNA: TGTGCTAGTGGTTTGGTACCCGGGACAGGGGGTAGGTATGAGCAGTTCTTC; CDR3: CASGLVPGTGGRYEQFF; size: NA; D: TRBD1; J: TRBJ2-1; V: TRBV12-5
DNA: TGCGCCAGCAGCCAGAAGACCGGGACAGGTAGCAATCAGCCCCAGCATTTT; CDR3: CASSQKTGTGSNQPQHF; size: NA; D: TRBD1; J: TRBJ1-5; V: TRBV4-1
DNA: TGTGCCAGCAGCTCACGTCCGCGGACAACCAGCACAGATACGCAGTATTTT; CDR3: CASSSRPRTTSTDTQYF; size: NA; D: NA; J: TRBJ2-3; V: TRBV7-3
DNA: TGTGCCAGCAGTTACTCGGGACTTTCGGCTGAAGCTTTCTTT; CDR3: CASSYSGLSAEAFF; size: NA; D: NA; J: TRBJ1-1; V: TRBV6-6
DNA: TGCGCCAGCAGCCAAGATCTCCTCTTGACTAGCGGGATTTACAATGAGCAGTTCTTC; CDR3: CASSQDLLLTSGIYNEQFF; size: NA; D: TRBD2; J: TRBJ2-1; V: TRBV4-3
DNA: TGTGCCTGGAGTTCCGGGACAGGGTTTCTGGTTGAAAAACTGTTTTTT; CDR3: CAWSSGTGFLVEKLFF; size: NA; D: TRBD1; J: TRBJ1-4; V: TRBV30
DNA: TGTGCCAGCAGCTTGGTCGGTGGCGGTCAGGGGAGCGCAGATACGCAGTATTTT; CDR3: CASSLVGGGQGSADTQYF; size: NA; D: NA; J: TRBJ2-3; V: TRBV5-6
DNA: TGCAGCGTTGGGGGGGGTACTGGGGCCAACGTCCTGACTTTC; CDR3: CSVGGGTGANVLTF; size: NA; D: TRBD2; J: TRBJ2-6; V: TRBV29-1
DNA: TGTGCCAGCAGTTACTCCGACAGAAGCAATCAGCCCCAGCATTTT; CDR3: CASSYSDRSNQPQHF; size: NA; D: NA; J: TRBJ1-5; V: TRBV6-5
DNA: TGTGCCTGGAGTCCTTCCCCGGAAAAACTGTTTTTT; CDR3: CAWSPSPEKLFF; size: NA; D: NA; J: TRBJ1-4; V: TRBV30
DNA: TGTGCCAGCAGGTTACAGGCACCCGGGGAGCTGTTTTTT; CDR3: CASRLQAPGELFF; size: NA; D: NA; J: TRBJ2-2; V: TRBV7-3
DNA: TGTGCCAGCAGCTTAAGTACGGGGAACTATGGCTACACCTTC; CDR3: CASSLSTGNYGYTF; size: NA; D: NA; J: TRBJ1-2; V: TRBV7-3
DNA: TGCGCCAGCAGCCCGACAGGGGGCTCTGGAAACACCATATATTTT; CDR3: CASSPTGGSGNTIYF; size: NA; D: TRBD1; J: TRBJ1-3; V: TRBV4-3
DNA: TGTGCCAGCAGTGAAGATGGGGGGAGGAAGCAGTACTTC; CDR3: CASSEDGGRKQYF; size: NA; D: NA; J: TRBJ2-7; V: TRBV2
DNA: TGCGCCAGCAGCCAAGATCTAGGGGTTCCAGATACGCAGTATTTT; CDR3: CASSQDLGVPDTQYF; size: NA; D: NA; J: TRBJ2-3; V: TRBV4-3
DNA: TGTGCCAGCTCTCTCTCAAGGGGTCGGACAGACGGATCCGGCTACACCTTC; CDR3: CASSLSRGRTDGSGYTF; size: NA; D: NA; J: TRBJ1-2; V: TRBV18
DNA: TGTGCCAGCAACCTGGGAGGGGTTCGCAATGAGCAGTTCTTC; CDR3: CASNLGGVRNEQFF; size: NA; D: TRBD2; J: TRBJ2-1; V: TRBV7-2
DNA: TGTGCCAGCAGTTTTCGTCAGGGGAGAGCCGATCCCGCGAGCAATCAGCCCCAGCATTTT; CDR3: CASSFRQGRADPASNQPQHF; size: few; D: NA; J: TRBJ1-5; V: TRBV28
DNA: TGTGCCAGCAGCCCGACTAGCGGGGGGGGATCCTACAATGAGCAGTTCTTC; CDR3: CASSPTSGGGSYNEQFF; size: once; D: TRBD2; J: TRBJ2-1; V: TRBV7-2
DNA: TGTGCCAGCAGCTTAGAAGGCGGGAGGGGACCAGATACGCAGTATTTT; CDR3: CASSLEGGRGPDTQYF; size: NA; D: TRBD2; J: TRBJ2-3; V: TRBV7-2
DNA: TGTGCCAGCAGCGACCTCCTACGTGGGGCAGCTAATGAAAAACTGTTTTTT; CDR3: CASSDLLRGAANEKLFF; size: NA; D: NA; J: TRBJ1-4; V: TRBV7-9
DNA: TGCGCCAGCAGCCAGTCAGGGGGCGCGGTTTACGAGCAGTACTTC; CDR3: CASSQSGGAVYEQYF; size: NA; D: TRBD1; J: TRBJ2-7; V: TRBV4-1
DNA: TGTGCCAGCAGTTACGGCAAACAAGAGACCCAGTACTTC; CDR3: CASSYGKQETQYF; size: few; D: NA; J: TRBJ2-5; V: TRBV6-6
DNA: TGCGCCAGCAGCTTGCGGTATGGCACCCAGGCCTATGGCTACACCTTC; CDR3: CASSLRYGTQAYGYTF; size: NA; D: NA; J: TRBJ1-2; V: TRBV5-1
DNA: TGTGCCAGTAGTATTTTAAACAGGGGAACTAATGAAAAACTGTTTTTT; CDR3: CASSILNRGTNEKLFF; size: NA; D: TRBD1; J: TRBJ1-4; V: TRBV19
DNA: TGTGCCAGCAGCCTTGTCCCGAGAACAGATTCCTACAATGAGCAGTTCTTC; CDR3: CASSLVPRTDSYNEQFF; size: NA; D: NA; J: TRBJ2-1; V: TRBV4-2
DNA: TGTGCCAGCAGACAAACTAGGCTCACAGATACGCAGTATTTT; CDR3: CASRQTRLTDTQYF; size: few; D: NA; J: TRBJ2-3; V: TRBV27
DNA: TGTGCCAGCAGCGGGGACCGGGACTACGCTCGCGAGCAGTACTTC; CDR3: CASSGDRDYAREQYF; size: NA; D: TRBD2; J: TRBJ2-7; V: TRBV9